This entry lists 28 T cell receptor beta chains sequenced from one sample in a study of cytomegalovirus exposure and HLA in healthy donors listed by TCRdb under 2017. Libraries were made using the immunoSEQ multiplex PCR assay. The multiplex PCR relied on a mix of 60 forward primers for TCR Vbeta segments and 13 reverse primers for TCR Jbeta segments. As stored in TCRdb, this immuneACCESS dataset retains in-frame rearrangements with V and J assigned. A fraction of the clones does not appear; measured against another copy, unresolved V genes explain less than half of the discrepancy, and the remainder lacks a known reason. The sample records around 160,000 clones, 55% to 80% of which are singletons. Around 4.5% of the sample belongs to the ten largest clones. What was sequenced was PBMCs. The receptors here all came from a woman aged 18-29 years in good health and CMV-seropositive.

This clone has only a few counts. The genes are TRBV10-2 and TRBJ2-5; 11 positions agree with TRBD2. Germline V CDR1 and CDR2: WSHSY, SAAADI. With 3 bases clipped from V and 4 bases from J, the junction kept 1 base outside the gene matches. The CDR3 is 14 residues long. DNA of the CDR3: TGCGCCAGCAGTGACCTAGCGGGAGGAGAGACCCAGTACTTC. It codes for CASSDLAGGETQYF.

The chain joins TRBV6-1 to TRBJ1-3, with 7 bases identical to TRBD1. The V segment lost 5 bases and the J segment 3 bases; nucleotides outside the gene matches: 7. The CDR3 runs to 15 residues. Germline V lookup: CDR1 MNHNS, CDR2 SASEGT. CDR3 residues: CASSILQGSGNTIYF. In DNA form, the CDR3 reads TGTGCCAGCAGTATACTACAGGGGAGTGGAAACACCATATATTTT.

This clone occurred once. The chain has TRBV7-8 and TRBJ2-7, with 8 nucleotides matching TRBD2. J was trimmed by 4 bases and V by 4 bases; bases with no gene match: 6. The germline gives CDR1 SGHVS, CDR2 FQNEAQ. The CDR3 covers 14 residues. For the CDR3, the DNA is TGTGCCAGCAGCTCGGGGGGGGTGTTTTACGAGCAGTACTTC. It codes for CASSSGGVFYEQYF.

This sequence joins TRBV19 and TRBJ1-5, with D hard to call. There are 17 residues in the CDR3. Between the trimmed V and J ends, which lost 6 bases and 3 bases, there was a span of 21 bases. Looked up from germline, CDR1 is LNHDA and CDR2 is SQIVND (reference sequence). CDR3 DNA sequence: TGTGCCAGTAGCCCCGTGGAGGGTGGCATGCACAATCAGCCCCAGCATTTT. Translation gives CASSPVEGGMHNQPQHF.

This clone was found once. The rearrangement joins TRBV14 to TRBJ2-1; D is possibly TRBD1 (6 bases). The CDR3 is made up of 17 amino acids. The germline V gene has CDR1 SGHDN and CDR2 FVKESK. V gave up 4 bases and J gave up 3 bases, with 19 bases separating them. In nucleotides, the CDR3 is TGTGCCAGCAGCCCTCGCCCGGGACACCGGCGCTACAATGAGCAGTTCTTC. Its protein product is CASSPRPGHRRYNEQFF. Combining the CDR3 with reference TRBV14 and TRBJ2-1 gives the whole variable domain EAGVTQFPSHSVIEKGQTVTLRCDPISGHDNLYWYRRVMGKEIKFLLHFVKESKQDESGMPNNRFLAERTGGTYSTLKVQPAELEDSGVYFCASSPRPGHRRYNEQFFGPGTRLTVL.

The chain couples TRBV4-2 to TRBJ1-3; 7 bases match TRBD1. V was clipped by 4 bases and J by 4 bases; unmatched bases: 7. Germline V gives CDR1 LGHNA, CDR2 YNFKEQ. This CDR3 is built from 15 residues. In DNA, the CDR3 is TGTGCCAGCAGCCCAGGGACAGATTTAGGAAACACCATATATTTT. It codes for CASSPGTDLGNTIYF.

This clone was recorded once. CDR3 loop: CASSPGQGVPETQYF. The CDR3 bases are TGTGCCAGCAGTCCGGGACAGGGGGTGCCAGAGACCCAGTACTTC. The chain links TRBV27 to TRBJ2-5, with 11 bases lining up with TRBD1. The germline V gene has CDR1 MNHEY and CDR2 SMNVEV (reference sequence). The CDR3 is made up of 15 amino acids. The trim removed 5 bases at V and 4 bases at J, leaving 6 bases unmatched.

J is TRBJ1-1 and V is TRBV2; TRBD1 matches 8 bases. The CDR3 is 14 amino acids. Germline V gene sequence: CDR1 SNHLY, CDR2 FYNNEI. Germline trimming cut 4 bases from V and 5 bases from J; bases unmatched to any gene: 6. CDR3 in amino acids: CASSAQGAGTEAFF. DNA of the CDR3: TGTGCCAGCAGTGCCCAGGGGGCAGGGACTGAAGCTTTCTTT.

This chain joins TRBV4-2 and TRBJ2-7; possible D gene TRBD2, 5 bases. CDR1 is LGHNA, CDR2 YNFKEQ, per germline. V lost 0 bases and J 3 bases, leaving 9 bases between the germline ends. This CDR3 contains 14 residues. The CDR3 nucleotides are TGTGCCAGCAGCCAAGAGAGAGAGGGCTACGAGCAGTACTTC. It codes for CASSQEREGYEQYF.

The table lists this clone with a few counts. This chain's CDR3 is CASSQEALVGDTQYF. The CDR3 nucleotides are TGTGCCAGCAGCCAAGAAGCGCTAGTTGGGGATACGCAGTATTTT. The chain employs TRBV4-2 and TRBJ2-3; no reliable D call. Germline V lookup: CDR1 LGHNA, CDR2 YNFKEQ. The V and J ends lost 0 bases and 6 bases respectively, with 13 bases between them. This CDR3 is built from 15 residues.

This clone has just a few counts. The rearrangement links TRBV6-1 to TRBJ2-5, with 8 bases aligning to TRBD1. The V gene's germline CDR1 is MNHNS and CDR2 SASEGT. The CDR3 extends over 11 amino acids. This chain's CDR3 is CAQGAKETQYF. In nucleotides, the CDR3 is TGTGCGCAGGGGGCGAAAGAGACCCAGTACTTC.

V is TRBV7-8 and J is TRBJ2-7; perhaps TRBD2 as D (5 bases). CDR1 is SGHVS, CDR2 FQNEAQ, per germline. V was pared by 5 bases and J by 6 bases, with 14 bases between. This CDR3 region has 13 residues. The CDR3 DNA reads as TGTGCCAGCAGCAACGCTCGGGCGGGCGAGCAGTACTTC. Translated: CASSNARAGEQYF.

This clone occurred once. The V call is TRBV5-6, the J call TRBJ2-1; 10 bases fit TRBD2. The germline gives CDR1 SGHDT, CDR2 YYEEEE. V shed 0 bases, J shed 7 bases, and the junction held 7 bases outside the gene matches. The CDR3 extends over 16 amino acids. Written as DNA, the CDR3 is TGTGCCAGCAGCTTGGGGGAGCGGGAGGGTAGTAATGAGCAGTTCTTC. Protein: CASSLGEREGSNEQFF. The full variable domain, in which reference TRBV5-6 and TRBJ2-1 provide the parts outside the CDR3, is DAGVTQSPTHLIKTRGQQVTLRCSPKSGHDTVSWYQQALGQGPQFIFQYYEEEERQRGNFPDRFSGHQFPNYSSELNVNALLLGDSALYLCASSLGEREGSNEQFFGPGTRLTVL.

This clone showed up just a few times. The CDR3 region has the DNA TGTGCCAGTAGTATAGACGCGGCCTGGCGGGGGACCAAGTTCTTC. Its translation is CASSIDAAWRGTKFF. J is TRBJ2-1 and V is TRBV19, with 7 bases lining up with TRBD2. CDR1 LNHDA and CDR2 SQIVND come from the germline V gene (reference sequence). The CDR3 covers 15 residues. Trimming at V came to 0 bases and at J to 14 bases, leaving 13 bases not matched to a gene.

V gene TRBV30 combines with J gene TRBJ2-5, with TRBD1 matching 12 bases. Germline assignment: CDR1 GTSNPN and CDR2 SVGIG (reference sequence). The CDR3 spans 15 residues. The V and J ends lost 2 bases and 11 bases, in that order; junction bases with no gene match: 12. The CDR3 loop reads CAWSPRDRGLMGQYF. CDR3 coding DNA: TGTGCCTGGAGTCCCCGGGACAGGGGGCTTATGGGGCAGTACTTC.

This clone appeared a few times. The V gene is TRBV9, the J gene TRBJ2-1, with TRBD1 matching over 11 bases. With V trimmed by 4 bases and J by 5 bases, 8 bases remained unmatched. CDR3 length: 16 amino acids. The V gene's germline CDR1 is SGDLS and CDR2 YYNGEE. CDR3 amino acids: CASSFQLGQGDNEQFF. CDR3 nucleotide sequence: TGTGCCAGCAGCTTCCAACTGGGACAGGGGGACAATGAGCAGTTCTTC.

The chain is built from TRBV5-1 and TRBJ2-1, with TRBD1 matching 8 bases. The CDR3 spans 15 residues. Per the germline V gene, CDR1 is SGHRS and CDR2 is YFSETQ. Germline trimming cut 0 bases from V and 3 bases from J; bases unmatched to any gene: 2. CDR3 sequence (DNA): TGCGCCAGCAGCTTGGGGGGGACAGGCTACAATGAGCAGTTCTTC. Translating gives CASSLGGTGYNEQFF.

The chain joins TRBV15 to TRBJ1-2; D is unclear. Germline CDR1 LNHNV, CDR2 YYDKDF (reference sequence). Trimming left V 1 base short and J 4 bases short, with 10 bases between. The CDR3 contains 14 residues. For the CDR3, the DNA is TGTGCCACCAGCAGAGCGGGAGCGGCCTATGGCTACACCTTC. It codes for CATSRAGAAYGYTF.

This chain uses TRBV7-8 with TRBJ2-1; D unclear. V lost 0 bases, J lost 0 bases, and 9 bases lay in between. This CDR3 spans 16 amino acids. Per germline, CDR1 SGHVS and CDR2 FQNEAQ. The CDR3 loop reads CASSLALASSYNEQFF. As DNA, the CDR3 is TGTGCCAGCAGCTTAGCGCTGGCCAGCTCCTACAATGAGCAGTTCTTC.

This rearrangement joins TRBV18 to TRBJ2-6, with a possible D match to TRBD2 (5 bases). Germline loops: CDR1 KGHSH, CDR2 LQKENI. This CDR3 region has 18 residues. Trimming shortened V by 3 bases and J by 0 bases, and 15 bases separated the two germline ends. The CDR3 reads CASSPQRVGASGANVLTF. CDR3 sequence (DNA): TGTGCCAGCTCACCCCAACGGGTGGGAGCCTCTGGGGCCAACGTCCTGACTTTC. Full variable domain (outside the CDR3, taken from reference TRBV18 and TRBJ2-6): NAGVMQNPRHLVRRRGQEARLRCSPMKGHSHVYWYRQLPEEGLKFMVYLQKENIIDESGMPKERFSAEFPKEGPSILRIQQVVRGDSAAYFCASSPQRVGASGANVLTFGAGSRLTVL.

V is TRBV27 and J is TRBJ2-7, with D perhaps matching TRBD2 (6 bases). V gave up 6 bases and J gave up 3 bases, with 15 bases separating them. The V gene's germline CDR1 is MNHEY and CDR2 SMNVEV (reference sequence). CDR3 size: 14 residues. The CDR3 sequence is CASSPGGPLYEQYF. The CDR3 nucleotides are TGTGCCAGCAGCCCAGGAGGGCCCCTCTACGAGCAGTACTTC.

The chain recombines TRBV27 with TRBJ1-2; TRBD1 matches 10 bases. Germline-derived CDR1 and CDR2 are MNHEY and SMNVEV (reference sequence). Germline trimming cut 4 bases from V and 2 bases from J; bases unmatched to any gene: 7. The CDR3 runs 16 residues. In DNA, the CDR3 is TGTGCCAGCAGTTCCTCCTGGGACAGGGGAAACTATGGCTACACCTTC. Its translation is CASSSSWDRGNYGYTF.

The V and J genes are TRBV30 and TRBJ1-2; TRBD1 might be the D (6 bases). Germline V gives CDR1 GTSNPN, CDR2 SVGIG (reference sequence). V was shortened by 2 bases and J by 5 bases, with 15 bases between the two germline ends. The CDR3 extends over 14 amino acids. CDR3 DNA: TGTGCCTGGAGTCCGGGAGGGACACCTTATGGCTACACCTTC. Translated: CAWSPGGTPYGYTF.

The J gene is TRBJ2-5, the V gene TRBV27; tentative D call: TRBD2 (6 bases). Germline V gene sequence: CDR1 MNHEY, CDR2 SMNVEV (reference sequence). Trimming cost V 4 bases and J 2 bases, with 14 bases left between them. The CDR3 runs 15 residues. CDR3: CASSSEGLQQETQYF. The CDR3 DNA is TGTGCCAGCAGTTCGGAGGGACTTCAACAAGAGACCCAGTACTTC.

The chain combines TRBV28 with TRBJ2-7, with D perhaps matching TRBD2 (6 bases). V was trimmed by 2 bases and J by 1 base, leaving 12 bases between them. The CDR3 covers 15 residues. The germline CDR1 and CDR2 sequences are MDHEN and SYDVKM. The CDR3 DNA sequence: TGTGCCAGCAGTTTAGTGGCAGGGAGGTCCTACGAGCAGTACTTC. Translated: CASSLVAGRSYEQYF.

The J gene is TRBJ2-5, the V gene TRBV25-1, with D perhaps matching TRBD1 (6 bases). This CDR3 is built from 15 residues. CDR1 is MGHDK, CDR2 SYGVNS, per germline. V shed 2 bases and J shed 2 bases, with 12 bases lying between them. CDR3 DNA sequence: TGTGCCAGCAGTGAACCAAGAAGGGGGCAAGAGACCCAGTACTTC. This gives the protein CASSEPRRGQETQYF. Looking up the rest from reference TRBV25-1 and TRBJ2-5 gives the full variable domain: EADIYQTPRYLVIGTGKKITLECSQTMGHDKMYWYQQDPGMELHLIHYSYGVNSTEKGDLSSESTVSRIRTEHFPLTLESARPSHTSQYLCASSEPRRGQETQYFGPGTRLLVL.

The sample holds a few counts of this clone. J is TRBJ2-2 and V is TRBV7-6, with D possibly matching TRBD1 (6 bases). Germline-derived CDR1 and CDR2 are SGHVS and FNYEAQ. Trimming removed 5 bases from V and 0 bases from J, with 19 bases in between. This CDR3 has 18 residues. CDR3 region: CASSHPVQGPPNTGELFF. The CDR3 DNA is TGTGCCAGCAGCCACCCAGTACAGGGTCCCCCGAACACCGGGGAGCTGTTTTTT. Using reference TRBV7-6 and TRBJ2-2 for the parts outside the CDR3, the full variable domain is GAGVSQSPRYKVTKRGQDVALRCDPISGHVSLYWYRQALGQGPEFLTYFNYEAQQDKSGLPNDRFSAERPEGSISTLTIQRTEQRDSAMYRCASSHPVQGPPNTGELFFGEGSRLTVL.

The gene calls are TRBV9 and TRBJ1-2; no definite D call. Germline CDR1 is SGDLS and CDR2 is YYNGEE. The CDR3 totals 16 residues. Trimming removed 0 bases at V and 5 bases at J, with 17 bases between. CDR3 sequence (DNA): TGTGCCAGCAGCGTAGGAACAGTTGCCAGTTATTATGGCTACACCTTC. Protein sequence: CASSVGTVASYYGYTF.